This TCR beta chain appears in the sequencing data of a study of beta chain features in type 1 diabetes. The CDR3 is 17 residues long. The V and J ends lost 4 bases and 7 bases, in that order; junction bases with no gene match: 14. The germline V gene has CDR1 LGHNA and CDR2 YNFKEQ. Expressed TCRB transcripts were sequenced because the isolated RNA had all been reverse transcribed beforehand. Measured with immunoSEQ multiplex PCR; TCRdb has only the in-frame clones, and not every one. This table has approximately 600,000 clones, roughly 12% appearing once. Concerning this clone: No antigen is known for it.

Broader study findings: All four CD4+ subsets from Type 1 diabetes patients carried moderately but significantly shorter TCRB CDR3s.

The sequenced sample consisted of naive CD4+ T cells from blood. The TCR was taken from a man younger than 40 with type 1 diabetes. The chain joins TRBV4-2 to TRBJ1-4, with 8 bases matching TRBD1. This chain's CDR3 is CASSRRTGQAVFEKLFF. CDR3 bases: TGTGCCAGCAGCCGGAGGACAGGGCAGGCCGTTTTTGAAAAACTGTTTTTT.